This TCR beta chain was retrieved from a study of blood T cells in healthy people across ages. General study results and limits: There were more naive CD4+ cells and higher diversity in long-lived donors than in aged donors.

Of note for this clonotype: Antigen: not known.

This CDR3 comprises 14 residues. Deletions cut 7 bases from V and 1 base from J, with 11 bases between. Each sample yielded at least 6 million isolated PBMCs. A J-beta primer mix and a sample-barcoded 5' primer were used in a second PCR of roughly 7 to 12 cycles. Through a template-switch adaptor with 12 random nucleotides, each cDNA molecule received a tag. Each single sample gave us at least 2.5 million CDR3-containing paired-end reads. MiXCR was run by TCRdb on the 5' RACE reads, yielding one entry per CDR3 protein. The profile shows some 1,500,000 distinct CDR3 sequences, under 55% of them singletons.

The J gene is TRBJ2-1, the V gene TRBV12-3 or TRBV12-4; TRBD1 is a possible D gene (5 bases). The sequence was collected from a woman aged 18-29 years in good health. The sample taken for sequencing was blood. The CDR3 nucleotides are TGTGCCAGCAAAGGGGTATCATCCTACAATGAGCAGTTCTTC. As protein: CASKGVSSYNEQFF.